This note documents a single TCR beta chain sequence. Source study methods: The assay estimated nucleated cells by amplifying reference gene primers. The method was immunoSEQ multiplex PCR; TCRdb's version includes in-frame clones alone and lacks a portion of them. The V and J calls and clone size are taken from that table; D and trimming were inferred from the DNA. This table holds about 76,000 clones, approximately 80% found once. This sample was included in a study of blood T cell repertoires in COVID-19. Study as a whole: Samples came from the United States, Italy and Spain, spanning acute and convalescent COVID-19. PBMCs, B-cell-depleted T cells, or T cells were the source of the cDNA or gDNA that made up the material.

Trimming took 7 bases from V and 7 from J; bases not matched to a gene: 14. This CDR3 spans 15 amino acids. The germline V gene encodes CDR1 SNHLY and CDR2 FYNNEI. The V and J genes are TRBV2 and TRBJ1-2; 8 nucleotides agree with TRBD1. The sequence was collected from an older woman with acute or convalescent COVID-19. What was sequenced was peripheral blood. The CDR3 DNA is TGTGCCAGCACCAACCGACGCAGGGGGCTAGGTGGCTACACCTTC. Translated: CASTNRRRGLGGYTF.